This entry features one T cell receptor beta chain sequence. Its antigen is as yet unknown. From RNA transcripts, TCR beta CDR3 regions were amplified. The primer set for the first-round RT-PCR of the TCR CDR3 was HTBI. TCRdb independently ran MiXCR on the multiplex PCR reads; one entry per CDR3 protein. In the table there are around 690,000 distinct CDR3 sequences, under 25% of which are singletons. These data belong to a study of T cells in Graves' hyperthyroidism and ophthalmopathy. General observations from the study: Blood held most thyroid clonotypes expanded above 0.001 frequency. A model of 13 V-J features distinguished ophthalmopathy from stable hyperthyroidism.

CDR3 size: 13 residues. Germline V gives CDR1 LNHDA, CDR2 SQIVND (reference sequence). V lost 2 bases and J 3 bases, leaving 5 bases between the germline ends. This chain uses TRBV19 with TRBJ2-1; D unclear. The sequence came from a man between 25 and 39 years old with Graves' ophthalmopathy. Input material: blood. The CDR3 here is CASSISDYNEQFF. The CDR3 DNA sequence: TGTGCCAGTAGTATATCGGACTACAATGAGCAGTTCTTC.